This TCR beta chain was sequenced during a study of CD8 T cells in Susac syndrome. RNA totalling about 0.5 to 1 ug underwent reverse transcription with random hexamers. TCRdb redid the calling of the immunoSEQ multiplex PCR reads with MiXCR, one entry per CDR3 protein. The sample lists under 80,000 distinct CDR3 sequences, roughly 95% seen once, with roughly 0.42% in the top ten. V was pared by 6 bases and J by 7 bases, with 9 bases of the junction left unmatched. Germline V CDR1 and CDR2: SQVTM, ANQGSEA. This CDR3 region has 14 residues. Points from the study as a whole: The study conceded that its TCR sequencing and HLA analysis involved relatively few individuals.

A remark on this clonotype: Its antigen is undetermined.

The chain joins TRBV29-1 to TRBJ2-1; 10 bases line up with TRBD2. Sequenced material: CD8+ T cells from PBMCs. The sequence was obtained from a human donor with multiple sclerosis. CDR3 sequence: CSVAASGSRNEQFF. The CDR3 DNA is TGCAGCGTCGCCGCTAGCGGGAGTAGGAATGAGCAGTTCTTC.